A selection of T cell receptor beta chains follows, all from one sample in a study of T-cell memory formation after mild COVID-19. TCRdb re-called the 5' RACE reads with MiXCR, one entry per CDR3 protein. The table has 500,000 to 600,000 distinct CDR3 sequences, over 15% seen once. Sequencing was carried out using PBMCs or a T cell subset sorted from them (not recorded which). All receptors derive from an adult woman who had mild COVID-19 (a few samples of this study predate the infection). Cell type and time point are not known. Both conserved end residues are part of each CDR3. A D gene is named only where the DNA matches it firmly. Only some rows state a clone size, as once, few, many or a class for expanded clones.

J	D	size	V	CDR3	DNA
TRBJ1-5	.	few	TRBV12-3/TRBV12-4	CASSFVWEGKGQPQHF	TGTGCCAGCAGTTTTGTGTGGGAGGGGAAGGGGCAGCCCCAGCATTTT
TRBJ2-7	TRBD2	many	TRBV7-8	CASRGREGPDYEQYF	TGTGCCAGCAGGGGGAGGGAGGGCCCAGACTACGAGCAGTACTTC
TRBJ1-5	.	few	TRBV19	CASSTEWDSNQPQHF	TGTGCCAGTAGTACGGAGTGGGATAGCAATCAGCCCCAGCATTTT
TRBJ2-5	.	.	TRBV5-1	CASSLGTRVQETQYF	TGCGCCAGCAGCTTGGGGACGAGAGTTCAAGAGACCCAGTACTTC
TRBJ1-6	.	few	TRBV19	CASSIGGARTSPLHF	TGTGCCAGTAGTATAGGAGGGGCGCGGACCTCACCCCTCCACTTT
TRBJ1-2	.	.	TRBV11-1	CASSLRDGNYGYTF	TGTGCCAGCAGCTTACGTGACGGAAACTATGGCTACACCTTC
TRBJ1-2	TRBD1	few	TRBV24-1	CATSERDRNYGYTF	TGTGCCACCAGTGAGAGGGACAGGAACTATGGCTACACCTTC
TRBJ1-1	.	.	TRBV3-1	CASSQDWGAMNTEAFF	TGTGCCAGCAGCCAAGATTGGGGGGCAATGAACACTGAAGCTTTCTTT
TRBJ2-3	TRBD2	few	TRBV20-1	CSATLGLAGSSTDTQYF	TGCAGTGCTACCTTGGGACTAGCGGGGTCAAGCACAGATACGCAGTATTTT
TRBJ2-7	TRBD2	few	TRBV7-9	CASSLTSGDSYEQYF	TGTGCCAGCAGCTTAACTAGCGGGGACTCCTACGAGCAGTACTTC
TRBJ1-3	.	.	TRBV10-3	CAISDDRAGTGNTIYF	TGTGCCATCAGTGACGACCGTGCGGGGACTGGAAACACCATATATTTT
TRBJ2-1	TRBD2	.	TRBV24-1	CATSDTTSGSYNEQFF	TGTGCCACCAGTGATACTACTAGCGGCTCCTACAATGAGCAGTTCTTC
TRBJ2-1	.	.	TRBV24-1	CATSGVDEDLSYNEQFF	TGTGCCACCAGTGGAGTTGATGAGGACCTCTCCTACAATGAGCAGTTCTTC
TRBJ2-1	TRBD2	.	TRBV12-3/TRBV12-4	CASSESSLAGVPYNEQFF	TGTGCCAGCAGCGAATCCTCACTAGCGGGAGTACCCTACAATGAGCAGTTCTTC
TRBJ2-1	.	.	TRBV27	CASNWGRGYNEQFF	TGTGCCAGCAACTGGGGCAGGGGCTACAATGAGCAGTTCTTC
TRBJ1-5	.	.	TRBV6-2/TRBV6-3	CASSQVTGLQHF	TGTGCCAGCAGCCAGGTCACTGGACTCCAGCATTTT
TRBJ2-2	.	.	TRBV20-1	CSARSIGGRTGELFF	TGCAGTGCTAGAAGTATCGGGGGTAGAACCGGGGAGCTGTTTTTT
TRBJ2-3	TRBD2	.	TRBV7-9	CASRGKREVTDTQYF	TGTGCCAGCAGGGGAAAGCGGGAGGTCACAGATACGCAGTATTTT
TRBJ2-7	TRBD2	.	TRBV7-2	CASSRIAGFKEQYF	TGTGCCAGCAGCCGAATAGCGGGTTTCAAGGAGCAGTACTTC
TRBJ2-6	.	few	TRBV18	CASSPRVSNSGANVLTF	TGTGCCAGCTCACCTCGGGTCTCCAACTCTGGGGCCAACGTCCTGACTTTC
TRBJ2-7	.	.	TRBV6-5	CASSYRARNYEQYF	TGTGCCAGCAGTTACCGGGCGAGAAACTACGAGCAGTACTTC
TRBJ2-5	.	.	TRBV5-1	CASSPPTGETQYF	TGCGCCAGCAGCCCCCCTACGGGTGAGACCCAGTACTTC
TRBJ1-1	.	few	TRBV9	CASSPAVQNTEAFF	TGTGCCAGCAGCCCCGCGGTTCAGAACACTGAAGCTTTCTTT
TRBJ2-7	.	few	TRBV10-3	CAISESGLNPEIREQYF	TGTGCCATCAGTGAGTCAGGGCTAAATCCGGAGATACGCGAGCAGTACTTC
TRBJ1-5	.	.	TRBV6-1	CASSEGRTAWNQPQHF	TGTGCCAGCAGTGAAGGCCGGACAGCCTGGAATCAGCCCCAGCATTTT
TRBJ2-6	.	.	TRBV4-3	CASSQDTGGANVLTF	TGCGCCAGCAGCCAAGATACAGGTGGGGCCAACGTCCTGACTTTC
TRBJ2-2	.	many	TRBV11-2	CASSFLSGNTGELFF	TGTGCCAGCAGCTTTCTGTCTGGGAACACCGGGGAGCTGTTTTTT
TRBJ2-5	.	few	TRBV10-1	CASSEYLSCNYLVDETQYF	TGCGCCAGCAGTGAATATTTGTCTTGCAATTACCTGGTAGATGAGACCCAGTACTTC
TRBJ2-1	TRBD2	.	TRBV4-1	CASSQDRSGGASSYNEQFF	TGCGCCAGCAGCCAAGATCGTAGCGGGGGGGCCTCCTCCTACAATGAGCAGTTCTTC
TRBJ1-1	.	.	TRBV7-2	CASSLGDSQNTEAFF	TGTGCCAGCAGCTTAGGAGACAGCCAGAACACTGAAGCTTTCTTT
TRBJ2-3	.	.	TRBV7-9	CASSLVFGTDTQYF	TGTGCCAGCAGCTTAGTTTTCGGCACAGATACGCAGTATTTT
TRBJ2-5	TRBD1	few	TRBV5-1	CASRTGQLGETQYF	TGCGCCAGCAGAACGGGACAGTTGGGAGAGACCCAGTACTTC
TRBJ1-4	.	few	TRBV6-5	CASSFEVPGEKLFF	TGTGCCAGCAGTTTTGAGGTCCCAGGGGAAAAACTGTTTTTT
TRBJ2-1	TRBD2	.	TRBV11-3	CASSLGGTSGSSYNEQFF	TGTGCCAGCAGCCTAGGGGGGACTAGCGGGAGCTCCTACAATGAGCAGTTCTTC
TRBJ1-5	.	.	TRBV21-1	CASGDRGGSQPQHF	TGTGCCAGCGGTGACAGGGGAGGGAGTCAGCCCCAGCATTTT
TRBJ2-2	TRBD2	.	TRBV4-2	CASSQDAQRGGGELFF	TGTGCCAGCAGCCAAGATGCCCAGCGGGGGGGCGGGGAGCTGTTTTTT
TRBJ2-4	.	few	TRBV12-3/TRBV12-4	CASSSAGPKNIQYF	TGTGCCAGCAGTAGCGCGGGACCCAAAAACATTCAGTACTTC
TRBJ1-1	.	.	TRBV24-1	CATSGEGVGTEAFF	TGTGCCACCAGTGGTGAGGGGGTGGGCACTGAAGCTTTCTTT
TRBJ2-2	TRBD1	few	TRBV7-8	CASSLDRGRIGELFF	TGTGCCAGCAGCTTAGATAGGGGGCGTATCGGGGAGCTGTTTTTT
TRBJ1-5	.	.	TRBV5-5	CASSSDPGPQHF	TGTGCCAGCAGCTCGGACCCAGGGCCCCAGCATTTT